These 5 T cell receptor beta chains share one sample of origin, sequenced in a study of blood T cell repertoires in COVID-19. The protocol was immunoSEQ multiplex PCR, while the TCRdb copy is restricted to in-frame clones and leaves out a portion. Among around 42,000 clones listed, 90% were seen once. The sequenced material came from peripheral blood. The source is a man aged 50-60 years with active COVID-19.

The V and J genes are TRBV28 and TRBJ2-3; D remains ambiguous. Trimming took 10 bases from V and 3 from J, leaving 11 bases between them. Germline CDR1 and CDR2: MDHEN and SYDVKM. The CDR3 totals 12 residues. The CDR3 DNA sequence: TGTGCCATTAGCAGAAGGACAGATACGCAGTATTTT. Its translation is CAISRRTDTQYF.

The chain carries TRBV2 and TRBJ1-1; D ambiguous. This CDR3 has 13 residues. With 1 base removed from V and 5 bases from J, the gap between germline ends came to 8 bases. CDR1 and CDR2 (germline): SNHLY, FYNNEI. CDR3 DNA sequence: TGTGCCAGCAGTGAAGTTCCCCTTACTGAAGCTTTCTTT. Its protein is CASSEVPLTEAFF.

This chain links TRBV19 with TRBJ2-1, with unresolved D. The CDR3 runs to 15 residues. V was shortened by 2 bases and J by 4 bases, with 12 bases between the two germline ends. Germline CDR1 reads LNHDA; CDR2 reads SQIVND (reference sequence). CDR3 amino acids: CASSISTYVYNEQFF. CDR3 coding DNA: TGTGCCAGTAGTATATCCACCTACGTTTACAATGAGCAGTTCTTC.

This chain links TRBV6-6 with TRBJ1-5, with D perhaps matching TRBD1 (5 bases). Trimming removed 4 bases at V and 2 bases at J, with 12 bases between. The CDR3 has 15 residues. CDR1 is MNHNY, CDR2 SVGAGI, per germline (reference sequence). CDR3 nucleotide sequence: TGTGCCAGCAGTTCCGTGGGGGGTGGCAATCAGCCCCAGCATTTT. It codes for CASSSVGGGNQPQHF.

This clone was seen a few times. This chain connects TRBV15 to TRBJ2-7, with 8 positions matching TRBD1. Losses at the gene ends were 8 bases for V and 3 bases for J; bases not matched to a gene: 9. Germline CDR1 LNHNV, CDR2 YYDKDF (reference sequence). This CDR3 region has 14 residues. The CDR3 loop reads CATGQRTGLYEQYF. CDR3 nucleotide sequence: TGTGCCACCGGCCAGCGGACAGGGCTCTACGAGCAGTACTTC.